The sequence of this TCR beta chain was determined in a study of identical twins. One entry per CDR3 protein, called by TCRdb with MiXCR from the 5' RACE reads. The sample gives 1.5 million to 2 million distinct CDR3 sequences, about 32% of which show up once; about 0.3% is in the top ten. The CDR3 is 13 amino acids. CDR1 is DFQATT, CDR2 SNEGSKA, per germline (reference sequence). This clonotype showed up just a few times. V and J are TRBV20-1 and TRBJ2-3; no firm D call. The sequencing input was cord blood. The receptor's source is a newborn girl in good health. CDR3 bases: TGCAGCCTTCCGCCCCAGCTTGCAGATACGCAGTATTTT. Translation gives CSLPPQLADTQYF.